A single sample is the source of the 21 T cell receptor beta chains below, sequenced in a study of blood T cells in healthy people across ages. It was with a sample-barcoded 5' primer and a J-beta primer mix that a second PCR of roughly 7 to 12 cycles was run. TCRdb processed the 5' RACE reads anew with MiXCR; each CDR3 protein has one entry. The repertoire has around 870,000 distinct CDR3 sequences, more than 25% of them found once; the top ten carry 17%. The source material was blood. Receptors originate from a woman older than 75 in good health.

This clonotype has at least ten counts. J is TRBJ2-3 and V is TRBV20-1, with 9 bases identical to TRBD1. Looked up from germline, CDR1 is DFQATT and CDR2 is SNEGSKA (reference sequence). Trimming cost V 7 bases and J 3 bases; bases outside gene matches: 8. The CDR3 length is 14 residues. The CDR3 sequence is CSVPDRGVTDTQYF. DNA for the CDR3: TGCAGTGTCCCAGACAGGGGGGTTACAGATACGCAGTATTTT.

The chain couples TRBV10-2 to TRBJ1-2; no reliable D call. Per germline, CDR1 WSHSY and CDR2 SAAADI. The V gene lost 9 bases and the J gene lost 7 bases, with 15 bases spanning the gap. The CDR3 totals 12 residues. The CDR3 nucleotides read TGCGCCAGTCACCCCGGGGTGGGTGGCTACACCTTC. It is translated as CASHPGVGGYTF.

This clonotype was observed a few times. The chain couples TRBV5-1 to TRBJ2-2; 11 bases agree with TRBD2. Germline values: CDR1 SGHRS, CDR2 YFSETQ. J was trimmed by 0 bases and V by 0 bases; bases with no gene match: 1. This CDR3 has 17 residues. The CDR3 nucleotides read TGCGCCAGCAGCTTGGGACTAGCGGGACCGAACACCGGGGAGCTGTTTTTT. Its protein is CASSLGLAGPNTGELFF.

This clonotype has just a few counts. Since a much larger clone is just one base distant, this may be a read error. The chain joins TRBV29-1 to TRBJ2-1, with D uncertain. The closer fit of TRBJ2-7 to the DNA end suggests the J call may be wrong. The CDR3 runs 11 residues. Germline V CDR1 and CDR2: SQVTM, ANQGSEA. The CDR3 spells CSVASYNEQYF. In DNA, the CDR3 is TGCAGCGTTGCCAGCTACAATGAGCAGTACTTC.

This clonotype was seen ten or more times. This sequence joins TRBV10-3 and TRBJ2-3; the D call may be TRBD1 or TRBD2 (5 bases each). Germline lookup yields CDR1 ENHRY and CDR2 SYGVKD. This CDR3 region has 13 residues. Trimming pared 5 bases from V and 0 bases from J, leaving 6 bases between. CDR3 coding DNA: TGTGCCATCAGTAGGGACAGCACAGATACGCAGTATTTT. Its protein product is CAISRDSTDTQYF.

In this sample, this clonotype turned up many times. The chain combines TRBV7-2 with TRBJ2-5; D is unresolved. CDR1 and CDR2 from the germline V gene are SGHTA and FQGNSA. Trimming pared 8 bases from V and 5 bases from J, leaving 12 bases between. This CDR3 comprises 12 residues. CDR3 DNA sequence: TGTGCCAGCCGATCCATGGAGGAGACCCAGTACTTC. It encodes CASRSMEETQYF.

Worth noting for this clonotype: At one end the junction does not follow the germline gene, possibly because of a read error. This chain joins TRBV12-3 or TRBV12-4 and TRBJ2-3; D is possibly TRBD2 (5 bases). The CDR3 is 14 residues long. This CDR3 is CASSRRGSADMQYF. For the CDR3, the DNA is TGTGCCAGCAGCAGGAGAGGGAGCGCAGATATGCAGTATTTT.

The genes are TRBV18 and TRBJ1-2; D call uncertain. This CDR3 has 15 residues. Between the trimmed V and J ends, which lost 1 base and 6 bases, there was a span of 15 bases. CDR1 and CDR2 (germline): KGHSH, LQKENI. As DNA, the CDR3 is TGTGCCAGCTCACCACTAGACGTCCCGAGTCATGGCTACACCTTC. Translated, it gives CASSPLDVPSHGYTF. Using reference TRBV18 and TRBJ1-2 for the parts outside the CDR3, the full variable domain is NAGVMQNPRHLVRRRGQEARLRCSPMKGHSHVYWYRQLPEEGLKFMVYLQKENIIDESGMPKERFSAEFPKEGPSILRIQQVVRGDSAAYFCASSPLDVPSHGYTFGSGTRLTVV.

In this sample, this clonotype turned up many times. The V call is TRBV29-1, the J call TRBJ2-1; D may be TRBD1 (5 bases). This CDR3 is built from 15 residues. V dropped 5 bases and J dropped 0 bases, with 14 bases sitting between them. Germline CDR1 and CDR2: SQVTM and ANQGSEA. The CDR3 here is CSVSSQANSYNEQFF. CDR3 DNA: TGCAGCGTTTCCTCACAGGCGAACTCCTACAATGAGCAGTTCTTC.

This chain's CDR3 is CASSLRTGVYEQYF. The DNA of the CDR3 is TGCGCCAGCAGCTTGAGGACAGGGGTATACGAGCAGTACTTC. This rearrangement joins TRBV5-1 to TRBJ2-5; 9 positions match TRBD1. The end of the DNA is better explained by TRBJ2-7, so the J call may be wrong. CDR3 length equals 14 residues. Germline V CDR1 and CDR2: SGHRS, YFSETQ.

The V call is TRBV27, the J call TRBJ2-7; 14 bases agree with TRBD2. Germline lookup yields CDR1 MNHEY and CDR2 SMNVEV (reference sequence). CDR3 length equals 18 residues. The V segment lost 0 bases and the J segment 0 bases; nucleotides outside the gene matches: 4. The CDR3 is CASSLSGTSGGYSYEQYF. The CDR3 bases are TGTGCCAGCAGTTTATCAGGGACTAGCGGGGGCTACTCCTACGAGCAGTACTTC.

This clonotype appeared many times. This chain joins TRBV7-2 and TRBJ1-2; no definite D call. Germline lookup yields CDR1 SGHTA and CDR2 FQGNSA. The CDR3 is 15 residues long. The V and J ends lost 5 bases and 6 bases respectively, with 19 bases between them. The CDR3 DNA reads as TGTGCCAGCAGCCCCGCCCCGGCCGGGTGGAATGGCTACACCTTC. It encodes CASSPAPAGWNGYTF.

This clonotype was picked up many times. The chain links TRBV10-3 to TRBJ1-2; perhaps TRBD1 as D (6 bases). The germline V and J ends were trimmed by 7 bases and 7 bases, with 19 bases remaining between them. The V gene's germline CDR1 is ENHRY and CDR2 SYGVKD. This CDR3 contains 14 residues. The CDR3 sequence is CAIKSEGVVSGYTF. Written as DNA, the CDR3 is TGTGCCATCAAGAGTGAGGGGGTCGTTTCTGGCTACACCTTC.

The chain recombines TRBV6-2 or TRBV6-3 with TRBJ1-1, with 7 bases matching TRBD1. The CDR3 contains 14 residues. The germline gives CDR1 MNHEY, CDR2 SVGEGT. The V and J ends lost 7 bases and 3 bases, in that order; junction bases with no gene match: 8. This CDR3 reads CASTDRARDTEAFF. CDR3 coding DNA: TGTGCCAGCACCGACAGGGCGAGGGACACTGAAGCTTTCTTT.

This clonotype is a singleton in its sample. A read error may be the cause here, since a much bigger clone is one base away. This sequence joins TRBV12-3 or TRBV12-4 and TRBJ2-3; TRBD2 is a possible D gene (6 bases). V dropped 7 bases and J dropped 4 bases, with 12 bases sitting between them. CDR3 size: 13 residues. The CDR3 here is CASNRPGADTQYF. The CDR3 DNA sequence: TGTGCCAGCAACAGACCGGGGGCAGATACGCAGTATTTT.

This clonotype was seen many times. This sequence joins TRBV28 and TRBJ2-1; D is unresolved. Trimming removed 5 bases from V and 0 bases from J, with 14 bases in between. Per germline, CDR1 MDHEN and CDR2 SYDVKM. The CDR3 has 16 residues. CDR3 nucleotides: TGTGCCAGCAGTCCTTCTTATATGAGCTCCTACAATGAGCAGTTCTTC. It is translated as CASSPSYMSSYNEQFF.

This clonotype was counted ten times or more. The chain has TRBV6-5 and TRBJ2-3; unclear D gene. V lost 3 bases to trimming and J lost 2 bases, with 12 bases between them. Germline CDR1 MNHEY, CDR2 SVGAGI. The CDR3 consists of 15 residues. The CDR3 nucleotides read TGTGCCAGCAGTTATAGGAACAGAGCCACAGATACGCAGTATTTT. Its protein is CASSYRNRATDTQYF.

The chain links TRBV20-1 to TRBJ1-1; a weak D match, TRBD1 (5 bases). There are 13 residues in the CDR3. The germline gives CDR1 DFQATT, CDR2 SNEGSKA (reference sequence). Trimming left V 0 bases short and J 5 bases short, with 10 bases between. The CDR3 bases are TGCAGTGCTAGAGATGACAGAAGGACTGAAGCTTTCTTT. Protein: CSARDDRRTEAFF.

A few counts support this clonotype. The gene calls are TRBV19 and TRBJ2-7; D is perhaps TRBD1 (5 bases). The CDR3 runs 14 residues. V was pared by 1 base and J by 2 bases, with 9 bases between. Germline-derived CDR1 and CDR2 are LNHDA and SQIVND (reference sequence). CDR3 amino acids: CASSIGGGPYEQYF. CDR3 DNA sequence: TGTGCCAGTAGTATAGGGGGCGGTCCCTACGAGCAGTACTTC. Filled out from reference TRBV19 and TRBJ2-7, the complete variable domain reads DGGITQSPKYLFRKEGQNVTLSCEQNLNHDAMYWYRQDPGQGLRLIYYSQIVNDFQKGDIAEGYSVSREKKESFPLTVTSAQKNPTAFYLCASSIGGGPYEQYFGPGTRLTVT.

Notes on this clonotype: A read error may explain this, as a much larger clone is one base away. CDR3 sequence reads: CASSLSDGKCEQYF. The CDR3 DNA follows: TGTGCCAGCAGTTTATCTGACGGAAAGTGCGAGCAGTACTTC. The chain is built from TRBV28 and TRBJ2-7; D is unclear. There are 14 residues in the CDR3. V was cut by 1 base and J by 6 bases, with 13 bases left in between. Per germline, CDR1 MDHEN and CDR2 SYDVKM.

Details on this clonotype: Being one base from a much bigger clone, this may be a read error. Since no conserved phenylalanine or tryptophan closes the CDR3, a read error is the likely cause. This chain uses TRBV12-3 or TRBV12-4 with TRBJ2-3; D remains unclear. The CDR3 consists of 14 residues. V gave up 2 bases and J gave up 3 bases, with 9 bases separating them. The CDR3, as DNA: TGTGCCAGCAGTTTACCGGTAAATACAGATACGCAGTATTCT. Its protein is CASSLPVNTDTQYS.